This section outlines one TCR beta chain sequence together with its context. The data belong to a study of T cells in lung cancer brain metastases. Measured with immunoSEQ multiplex PCR; TCRdb has only the in-frame clones, and not every one. This sample has 3,000 to 4,000 clones, with 80% to 90% found just once. Trimming took 4 bases from V and 6 from J, leaving 16 bases between them. The CDR3 runs 15 residues. The V gene's germline CDR1 is MNHNS and CDR2 SASEGT. Source material: tumor tissue from the primary lung tumor. The V call is TRBV6-1, the J call TRBJ2-1, with D perhaps given as TRBD1 or TRBD2 (7 bases each). The source of this sequence is a woman aged 45 to 65 with non-small cell lung cancer. The CDR3 loop is CASSGPGGAFNEQFF. As DNA, the CDR3 is TGTGCCAGCAGTGGACCAGGGGGGGCATTCAATGAGCAGTTCTTC.